What follows are 13 T cell receptor beta chains derived from one specimen sequenced in a study of cytomegalovirus exposure and HLA in healthy donors. A multiplex PCR was run with 60 Vbeta primers and 13 Jbeta primers. Method: immunoSEQ multiplex PCR; TCRdb's copy keeps in-frame clones and lacks some. The sample yields some 67,000 clones, approximately 92% seen once. Material for sequencing was PBMCs. Source of these receptors: a young woman in good health and CMV-seropositive.

The chain carries TRBV7-9 and TRBJ2-7; 9 bases match TRBD2. The CDR3 runs 15 residues. The J segment lost 2 bases and the V segment lost 0 bases, leaving 2 bases of the junction unmatched. From germline, CDR1 is SEHNR and CDR2 FQNEAQ (reference sequence). CDR3 loop: CASSLAAGGPYEQYF. The CDR3 coding sequence is TGTGCCAGCAGCTTAGCAGCGGGAGGCCCCTACGAGCAGTACTTC. Combining the CDR3 with reference TRBV7-9 and TRBJ2-7 gives the whole variable domain DTGVSQNPRHKITKRGQNVTFRCDPISEHNRLYWYRQTLGQGPEFLTYFQNEAQLEKSRLLSDRFSAERPKGSFSTLEIQRTEQGDSAMYLCASSLAAGGPYEQYFGPGTRLTVT.

The chain links TRBV5-1 to TRBJ1-2, with D tentatively TRBD1 (5 bases). Trimming took 4 bases from V and 6 from J, leaving 19 bases between them. CDR1 is SGHRS and CDR2 is YFSETQ in the germline V gene. The CDR3 is 15 amino acids. The CDR3 DNA is TGCGCCAGCAGCCCCCGTCGCGGGGGGAAAGATGGCTACACCTTC. This translates into CASSPRRGGKDGYTF.

The chain is built from TRBV7-9 and TRBJ2-7; D is undetermined. This CDR3 spans 13 amino acids. Germline loops: CDR1 SEHNR, CDR2 FQNEAQ (reference sequence). With 5 bases removed from V and 5 bases from J, the gap between germline ends came to 13 bases. DNA for the CDR3: TGTGCCAGCAGCCCTGGAGTTGCCAACGAGCAGTACTTC. It specifies CASSPGVANEQYF.

The chain links TRBV5-1 to TRBJ2-5; D remains ambiguous. Trimming shortened V by 1 base and J by 5 bases, and 27 bases separated the two germline ends. Germline V gives CDR1 SGHRS, CDR2 YFSETQ. The length of the CDR3 is 19 residues. The CDR3 loop reads CASSLLPGEELYRSETQYF. The CDR3 DNA sequence: TGCGCCAGCAGCTTGCTGCCGGGTGAGGAGCTCTACCGGTCGGAGACCCAGTACTTC.

This clone is a singleton in its sample. The chain combines TRBV7-8 with TRBJ1-1; TRBD1 might be the D (5 bases). The CDR3 extends over 16 amino acids. In germline, CDR1 is SGHVS, CDR2 FQNEAQ. V was clipped by 1 base and J by 1 base, with 13 bases between them. CDR3 residues: CASSLGPGRGNTEAFF. As DNA, the CDR3 is TGTGCCAGCAGCTTAGGGCCAGGGAGGGGGAACACTGAAGCTTTCTTT.

As DNA, the CDR3 is TGTGCCAGCTCAGCCTCCAGGGGACAGATTGGAAACACCATATATTTT. It is translated as CASSASRGQIGNTIYF. The chain has TRBV18 and TRBJ1-3, with 7 bases identical to TRBD1. Germline V lookup: CDR1 KGHSH, CDR2 LQKENI. V gave up 5 bases and J gave up 3 bases; unmatched junction bases: 10. The CDR3 contains 16 residues. Combining the CDR3 with reference TRBV18 and TRBJ1-3 gives the whole variable domain NAGVMQNPRHLVRRRGQEARLRCSPMKGHSHVYWYRQLPEEGLKFMVYLQKENIIDESGMPKERFSAEFPKEGPSILRIQQVVRGDSAAYFCASSASRGQIGNTIYFGEGSWLTVV.

In nucleotides, the CDR3 is TGTGCCAGCAGCTTAGCTTACGGGGATACGCAGTATTTT. Protein: CASSLAYGDTQYF. The rearrangement joins TRBV7-7 to TRBJ2-3; no clear D. The CDR3 loop spans 13 amino acids. Between the trimmed V and J ends, which lost 0 bases and 6 bases, there was a span of 7 bases. Looked up from germline, CDR1 is SSHAT and CDR2 is FNYEAQ (reference sequence).

The chain recombines TRBV18 with TRBJ2-7; TRBD2 aligns across 7 bases. The CDR3 loop spans 17 amino acids. V was clipped by 2 bases and J by 1 base; unmatched bases: 11. Germline CDR1 KGHSH, CDR2 LQKENI. Here the CDR3 DNA reads TGTGCCAGCTCACCAAACTTTGGGGGAGCGGGGTCCTACGAGCAGTACTTC. It yields the protein CASSPNFGGAGSYEQYF.

This chain joins TRBV13 and TRBJ2-5, with a weak D call TRBD1 (6 bases). Germline assignment: CDR1 PRHDT and CDR2 FYEKMQ (reference sequence). The CDR3 is 15 amino acids. V was shortened by 3 bases and J by 0 bases, with 11 bases between the two germline ends. The CDR3 bases are TGTGCCAGCAGCTTGGACCAGGGGAACCAAGAGACCCAGTACTTC. As protein: CASSLDQGNQETQYF.

This chain uses TRBV6-5 with TRBJ1-5; weak D call: TRBD1 (6 bases). In germline, CDR1 is MNHEY, CDR2 SVGAGI. V was shortened by 3 bases and J by 7 bases, with 10 bases between the two germline ends. CDR3 length: 13 residues. DNA for the CDR3: TGTGCCAGCAGTTATCCACAGGGCCAGCCCCAGCATTTT. Amino acids: CASSYPQGQPQHF.

The genes are TRBV6-1 and TRBJ1-2, with D tentatively TRBD1 (5 bases). This CDR3 contains 15 residues. In germline, CDR1 is MNHNS, CDR2 SASEGT. Deletions cut 7 bases from V and 5 bases from J, with 20 bases between. The CDR3 sequence: CASTIPQGGGYGYTF. CDR3 nucleotide sequence: TGTGCCAGCACTATACCTCAGGGAGGAGGATATGGCTACACCTTC.

This clone occurred once. The chain employs TRBV27 and TRBJ2-1, with 9 bases identical to TRBD2. Germline CDR1 reads MNHEY; CDR2 reads SMNVEV (reference sequence). J lost 9 bases, V lost 5 bases, and 8 bases had no gene match. This CDR3 region has 14 residues. The chain's CDR3 is CASSPAGGPVEQFF. CDR3 coding DNA: TGTGCCAGCAGTCCGGCGGGAGGGCCGGTTGAGCAGTTCTTC.

V and J are TRBV5-4 and TRBJ2-1; D gene ambiguous. The CDR3 covers 11 residues. V was shortened by 1 base and J by 9 bases, with 5 bases between the two germline ends. Germline V lookup: CDR1 SGHNT, CDR2 YYREEE (reference sequence). This CDR3 reads CASSLTGEQFF. The CDR3 region has the DNA TGTGCCAGCAGCTTGACTGGTGAGCAGTTCTTC.